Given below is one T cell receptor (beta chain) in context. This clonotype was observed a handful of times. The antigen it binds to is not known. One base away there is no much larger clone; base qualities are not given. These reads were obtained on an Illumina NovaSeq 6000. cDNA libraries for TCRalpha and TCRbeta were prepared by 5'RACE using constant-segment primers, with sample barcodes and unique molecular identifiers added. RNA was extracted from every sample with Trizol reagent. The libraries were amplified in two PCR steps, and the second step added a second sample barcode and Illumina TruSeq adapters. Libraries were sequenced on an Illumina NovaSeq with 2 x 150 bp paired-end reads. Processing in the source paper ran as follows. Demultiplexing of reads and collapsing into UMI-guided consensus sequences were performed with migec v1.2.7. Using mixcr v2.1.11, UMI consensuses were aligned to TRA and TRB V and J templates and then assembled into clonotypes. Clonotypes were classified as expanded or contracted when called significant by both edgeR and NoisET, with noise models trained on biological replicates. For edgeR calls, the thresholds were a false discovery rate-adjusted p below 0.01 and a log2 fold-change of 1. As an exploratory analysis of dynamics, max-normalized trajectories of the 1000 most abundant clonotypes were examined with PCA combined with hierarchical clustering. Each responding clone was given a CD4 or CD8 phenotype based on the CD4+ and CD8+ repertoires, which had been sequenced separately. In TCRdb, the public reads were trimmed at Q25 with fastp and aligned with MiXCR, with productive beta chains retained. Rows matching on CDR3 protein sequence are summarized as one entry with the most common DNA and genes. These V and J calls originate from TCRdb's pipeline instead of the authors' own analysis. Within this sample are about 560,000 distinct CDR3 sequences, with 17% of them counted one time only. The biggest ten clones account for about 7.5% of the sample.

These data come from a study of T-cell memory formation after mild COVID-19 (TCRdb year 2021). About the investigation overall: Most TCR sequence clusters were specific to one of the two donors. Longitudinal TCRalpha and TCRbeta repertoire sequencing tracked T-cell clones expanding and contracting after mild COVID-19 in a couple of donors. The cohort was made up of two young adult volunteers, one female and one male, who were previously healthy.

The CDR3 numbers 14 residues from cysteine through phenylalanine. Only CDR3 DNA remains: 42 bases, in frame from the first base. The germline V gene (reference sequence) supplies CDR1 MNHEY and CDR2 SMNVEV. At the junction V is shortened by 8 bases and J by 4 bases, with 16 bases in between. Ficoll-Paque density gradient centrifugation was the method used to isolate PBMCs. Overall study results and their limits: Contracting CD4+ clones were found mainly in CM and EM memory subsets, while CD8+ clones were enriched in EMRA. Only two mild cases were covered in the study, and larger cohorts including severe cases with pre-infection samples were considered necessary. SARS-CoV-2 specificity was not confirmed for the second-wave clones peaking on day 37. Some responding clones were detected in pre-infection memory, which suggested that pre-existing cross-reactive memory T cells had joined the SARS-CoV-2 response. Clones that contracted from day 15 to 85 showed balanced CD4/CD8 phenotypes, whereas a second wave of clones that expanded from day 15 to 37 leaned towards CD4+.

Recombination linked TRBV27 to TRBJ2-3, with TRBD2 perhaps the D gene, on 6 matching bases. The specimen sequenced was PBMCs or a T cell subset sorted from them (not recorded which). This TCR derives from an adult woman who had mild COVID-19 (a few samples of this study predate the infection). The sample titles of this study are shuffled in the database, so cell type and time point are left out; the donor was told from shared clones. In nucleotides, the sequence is TGTGCCAGCTCCACCCCAGCGGGTCCAGATACGCAGTATTTT. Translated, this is CASSTPAGPDTQYF.